Each of the 20 T cell receptor beta chains below was sequenced from the same sample in a study of T-cell reconstitution after alpha-beta-depleted transplantation in children. A TCRbeta library incorporating unique molecular identifiers was prepared. TCRdb re-derived calls from the PCR reads in MiXCR, one entry per CDR3 protein. The sample carries 300,000 or so distinct CDR3 sequences, more than 20% recorded once. Specimen: PBMCs, mostly from graft donor cells, collected 180 days after TCRalphabeta/CD19-depleted stem cell transplant. The source is a male patient between 10 and 17 years old who had a stem cell transplant for acute lymphoblastic leukemia, so the T cells may come from the graft donor.

The chain employs TRBV15 and TRBJ2-1, with no clear D. This CDR3 has 14 amino acids. V was shortened by 0 bases and J by 7 bases, with 10 bases between the two germline ends. Germline V lookup: CDR1 LNHNV, CDR2 YYDKDF (reference sequence). CDR3 in amino acids: CATSRDGTWNEQFF. The CDR3, as DNA: TGTGCCACCAGCAGAGACGGAACCTGGAATGAGCAGTTCTTC.

This clonotype has just a few counts. The CDR3: CASSPILAGVAYEQYF. The DNA for the CDR3 is TGTGCCAGCAGCCCCATACTAGCGGGAGTAGCCTACGAGCAGTACTTC. The chain joins TRBV14 to TRBJ2-7; TRBD2 agrees at 11 bases. Germline CDR1 is SGHDN and CDR2 is FVKESK. The length of the CDR3 is 16 residues. V gave up 4 bases and J gave up 2 bases; unmatched junction bases: 7.

This clonotype was detected many times. The chain couples TRBV6-6 to TRBJ1-1; TRBD1 might be the D (6 bases). Germline V lookup: CDR1 MNHNY, CDR2 SVGAGI (reference sequence). V was cut by 2 bases and J by 10 bases, with 14 bases left in between. This CDR3 has 13 amino acids. The CDR3 DNA follows: TGTGCCAGCAGTTACCCGGACAGCCGTGGAGCTTTCTTT. Its protein product is CASSYPDSRGAFF.

CDR3 region: CASSQIIAGASYNEQFF. CDR3 sequence (DNA): TGCGCCAGCAGCCAAATTATAGCGGGAGCCTCCTACAATGAGCAGTTCTTC. This chain joins TRBV4-1 and TRBJ2-1; 9 bases match TRBD2. Per germline, CDR1 MGHRA and CDR2 YSYEKL. The CDR3 extends over 17 amino acids. J gave up 0 bases and V 2 bases, and 5 bases lay outside the gene matches.

This clonotype was counted only a few times. The chain uses TRBV12-5 and TRBJ2-4; 7 nucleotides match TRBD2. The CDR3 spans 15 residues. The trim removed 5 bases at V and 0 bases at J, leaving 4 bases unmatched. Germline CDR1 LGHNT, CDR2 FRNRAP. This CDR3 reads CASGRDYLAKNIQYF. CDR3 in DNA: TGTGCTAGTGGTCGGGACTACTTAGCCAAAAACATTCAGTACTTC. Full variable domain (rest looked up from reference TRBV12-5 and TRBJ2-4): DARVTQTPRHKVTEMGQEVTMRCQPILGHNTVFWYRQTMMQGLELLAYFRNRAPLDDSGMPKDRFSAEMPDATLATLKIQPSEPRDSAVYFCASGRDYLAKNIQYFGAGTRLSVL.

The V and J genes are TRBV2 and TRBJ2-1, with D perhaps being TRBD1 or TRBD2 (6 bases each). There are 15 residues in the CDR3. Trimming left V 9 bases short and J 7 bases short, with 22 bases between. CDR1 is SNHLY and CDR2 is FYNNEI in the germline V gene. Here the CDR3 reads CARGGIEPRRNEQFF. The CDR3 coding sequence is TGTGCCAGAGGGGGGATAGAACCTCGCCGGAATGAGCAGTTCTTC.

The chain combines TRBV12-3 or TRBV12-4 with TRBJ2-5; D remains unclear. The CDR3 has 14 residues. Trimming stripped 3 bases from V and 0 bases from J, with 8 bases between. The CDR3 region is CASSFYSYQETQYF. The CDR3 region has the DNA TGTGCCAGCAGTTTTTACAGCTACCAAGAGACCCAGTACTTC.

This clonotype was seen a handful of times. CDR3 loop: CASRKRTGARDTIYF. Here the CDR3 DNA reads TGTGCCAGCAGAAAAAGAACAGGGGCCCGGGACACCATATATTTT. The V call is TRBV11-3, the J call TRBJ1-3; 7 nucleotides align to TRBD1. CDR1 and CDR2 (germline): SGHNT, YENEEA. The CDR3 runs 15 residues. V shed 6 bases, J shed 8 bases, and the junction held 13 bases outside the gene matches.

This chain uses TRBV15 with TRBJ2-1; 8 positions match TRBD2. The V gene end was trimmed by 1 base and the J gene end by 2 bases; junction bases not matched to a gene: 1. From germline, CDR1 is LNHNV and CDR2 YYDKDF (reference sequence). The CDR3 covers 15 residues. The CDR3 bases are TGTGCCACCAGCAGAGGAGCGGGGGCCTACAATGAGCAGTTCTTC. Translated, it gives CATSRGAGAYNEQFF.

This clonotype was found a few times. CDR3 nucleotide sequence: TGCGCCAGCAGCTCAGGGCGGGAGCCCTCCTACGAGCAGTACTTC. Encoded protein: CASSSGREPSYEQYF. The rearrangement uses TRBV5-1 and TRBJ2-7; TRBD2 matches 7 bases. Germline assignment: CDR1 SGHRS and CDR2 YFSETQ. CDR3 length: 15 amino acids. V trimming: 3 bases; J trimming: 0 bases; junction bases outside the gene matches: 6.

In the case of this clonotype: At one of its ends the junction is not consistent with the germline gene, which may arise from a read error. The chain carries TRBV5-1 and TRBJ2-7; a possible D gene is TRBD2 (5 bases). Germline CDR1 reads SGHRS; CDR2 reads YFSETQ. The CDR3 runs to 15 residues. The chain's CDR3 is CASSLASGISYEQYF. CDR3 in DNA: TGCGCCAGCAGTTTGGCGTCGGGGATTTCCTACGAGCAGTACTTC. Full variable domain (outside the CDR3, taken from reference TRBV5-1 and TRBJ2-7): KAGVTQTPRYLIKTRGQQVTLSCSPISGHRSVSWYQQTPGQGLQFLFEYFSETQRNKGNFPGRFSGRQFSNSRSEMNVSTLELGDSALYLCASSLASGISYEQYFGPGTRLTVT.

This rearrangement joins TRBV29-1 to TRBJ2-7; tentative D call: TRBD2 (5 bases). CDR3 length equals 14 residues. The V end was cut by 2 bases, the J end by 5 bases, with 16 bases between. The V gene's germline CDR1 is SQVTM and CDR2 ANQGSEA. The CDR3 loop is CSVEKLVDFHEQYF. The CDR3 DNA follows: TGCAGCGTTGAAAAACTAGTAGATTTCCACGAGCAGTACTTC.

This clonotype has just a few counts. The V and J genes are TRBV5-1 and TRBJ2-2; D remains unclear. Germline CDR1 and CDR2: SGHRS and YFSETQ. Trimming took off 3 bases at V and 1 base at J, with 4 bases between the two ends. The CDR3 runs to 13 residues. The chain's CDR3 is CASSSMNTGELFF. The CDR3 nucleotides read TGCGCCAGCAGCTCCATGAACACCGGGGAGCTGTTTTTT.

The chain recombines TRBV18 with TRBJ2-5; 12 positions agree with TRBD2. V lost 10 bases to trimming and J lost 5 bases; unmatched junction nucleotides: 11. From germline, CDR1 is KGHSH and CDR2 LQKENI. The CDR3 has 15 residues. The CDR3: CAISQAGTSGETQYF. The CDR3 nucleotides read TGTGCCATCTCTCAAGCCGGGACTAGCGGGGAGACCCAGTACTTC.

The chain has TRBV4-1 and TRBJ2-2; D tentatively reads TRBD1 or TRBD2 (6 bases each). CDR3 size: 16 residues. Germline CDR1 reads MGHRA; CDR2 reads YSYEKL. V gave up 2 bases and J gave up 5 bases, with 15 bases separating them. The CDR3 DNA reads TGCGCCAGCAGCCAACATCCGGGGGCCTGGACCGGGGAGCTGTTTTTT. As protein: CASSQHPGAWTGELFF.

The chain combines TRBV4-1 with TRBJ2-1; TRBD2 matches 15 bases. The CDR3 has 20 amino acids. Germline-derived CDR1 and CDR2 are MGHRA and YSYEKL. After removal of 4 bases from V and 0 bases from J, the junction contained 10 bases not matched to a gene. In DNA form, the CDR3 reads TGCGCCAGCAGCCTTGCTGGACTAGCGGGAGGGCGCAGCTCCTACAATGAGCAGTTCTTC. It translates to CASSLAGLAGGRSSYNEQFF.

This clonotype has a count of ten or more. The gene calls are TRBV5-1 and TRBJ2-6, with a tentative D call TRBD1 (6 bases). The length of the CDR3 is 16 residues. Trimming took off 2 bases at V and 2 bases at J, with 11 bases between the two ends. Germline-derived CDR1 and CDR2 are SGHRS and YFSETQ. In DNA form, the CDR3 reads TGCGCCAGCAGCTTACTCGGGACAACTGGGGCCAACGTCCTGACTTTC. This sequence encodes CASSLLGTTGANVLTF. The full variable domain, in which reference TRBV5-1 and TRBJ2-6 provide the parts outside the CDR3, is KAGVTQTPRYLIKTRGQQVTLSCSPISGHRSVSWYQQTPGQGLQFLFEYFSETQRNKGNFPGRFSGRQFSNSRSEMNVSTLELGDSALYLCASSLLGTTGANVLTFGAGSRLTVL.

This clonotype occurred many times. The chain links TRBV5-1 to TRBJ2-7; TRBD2 matches 9 bases. The germline V gene has CDR1 SGHRS and CDR2 YFSETQ. Trimming took 0 bases from V and 5 from J; bases not matched to a gene: 6. This CDR3 spans 15 amino acids. CDR3 bases: TGCGCCAGCAGCTTGGAGGGACTAGCAAGCAACGAGCAGTACTTC. Translation gives CASSLEGLASNEQYF. The full variable domain, rest sourced from reference TRBV5-1 and TRBJ2-7, is KAGVTQTPRYLIKTRGQQVTLSCSPISGHRSVSWYQQTPGQGLQFLFEYFSETQRNKGNFPGRFSGRQFSNSRSEMNVSTLELGDSALYLCASSLEGLASNEQYFGPGTRLTVT.

This chain uses TRBV4-2 with TRBJ2-1; 7 bases agree with TRBD2. CDR1 is LGHNA and CDR2 is YNFKEQ in the germline V gene. This CDR3 is built from 15 residues. J lost 7 bases, V lost 1 base, and 7 bases had no gene match. The CDR3 spells CASSQVEAGFNEQFF. The DNA of the CDR3 is TGTGCCAGCAGCCAAGTCGAAGCGGGGTTTAATGAGCAGTTCTTC.

Only a few counts were recorded for this clonotype. The chain recombines TRBV7-3 with TRBJ2-1, with D possibly matching TRBD2 (6 bases). The V gene lost 4 bases and the J gene lost 6 bases, with 10 bases spanning the gap. The CDR3 extends over 13 amino acids. In germline, CDR1 is SGHTA, CDR2 FQGTGA. The CDR3 nucleotides read TGTGCCAGCAGCTACTACGGGGGCAATGAGCAGTTCTTC. It codes for CASSYYGGNEQFF.